Shown below are 13 T cell receptor beta chains from a single sample sequenced in a study of T cell repertoires in cytomegalovirus infection. From the reads, TCRdb called clonotypes with MiXCR, one entry per CDR3 protein. The profile shows more than 110,000 distinct CDR3 sequences, 30% to 40% of them singletons. Their recognized antigens are unknown. This material consisted of CD8+ T cells from cultured PBMCs, taken from culture after CMV antigen stimulation. These receptors all come from a human donor in good health (CMV status not recorded). Some clones in this sample may be carry-over from other donors' samples.

This clonotype showed up many times. The chain has TRBV19 and TRBJ1-1; D is undetermined. Germline loops: CDR1 LNHDA, CDR2 SQIVND (reference sequence). Trimming took off 5 bases at V and 4 bases at J, with 11 bases between the two ends. The length of the CDR3 is 13 residues. This chain's CDR3 is CASSSLFFTEAFF. The CDR3 nucleotides read TGTGCCAGTAGTTCTTTGTTTTTCACTGAAGCTTTCTTT.

This clonotype was seen many times. This chain connects TRBV2 to TRBJ1-2; tentatively, D is TRBD1 (5 bases). The CDR3 totals 15 residues. CDR1 SNHLY and CDR2 FYNNEI come from the germline V gene. Trimming stripped 0 bases from V and 7 bases from J, with 15 bases between. CDR3 protein: CASSEAESGLFGYTF. The CDR3 DNA reads as TGTGCCAGCAGTGAAGCGGAGTCGGGACTCTTTGGCTACACCTTC.

The J gene is TRBJ1-1, the V gene TRBV7-9; a possible D gene is TRBD1 (5 bases). The CDR3 is made up of 14 amino acids. Between the trimmed V and J ends, which lost 0 bases and 1 base, there was a span of 6 bases. Germline CDR1 and CDR2: SEHNR and FQNEAQ (reference sequence). The CDR3 sequence: CASSLADKNTEAFF. CDR3 in DNA: TGTGCCAGCAGCTTAGCGGACAAGAACACTGAAGCTTTCTTT. The full variable domain, its missing parts supplied by reference TRBV7-9 and TRBJ1-1, is DTGVSQNPRHKITKRGQNVTFRCDPISEHNRLYWYRQTLGQGPEFLTYFQNEAQLEKSRLLSDRFSAERPKGSFSTLEIQRTEQGDSAMYLCASSLADKNTEAFFGQGTRLTVV.

This clonotype was seen at least ten times. V gene TRBV6-6 combines with J gene TRBJ2-3; D ambiguous. Germline lookup yields CDR1 MNHNY and CDR2 SVGAGI (reference sequence). Trimming shortened V by 4 bases and J by 2 bases, and 10 bases separated the two germline ends. This CDR3 is built from 14 residues. CDR3 loop: CASSSVSPTDTQYF. DNA for the CDR3: TGTGCCAGCAGTTCGGTCTCACCCACAGATACGCAGTATTTT.

CDR3: CASTGQSGGDGYTF. The CDR3 region has the DNA TGTGCCAGCACTGGACAGTCGGGCGGGGATGGCTACACCTTC. This chain connects TRBV6-5 to TRBJ1-2; possible D gene TRBD1, 6 bases. The CDR3 covers 14 residues. Trimming shortened V by 7 bases and J by 6 bases, and 18 bases separated the two germline ends. Germline V gene lookup returns CDR1 MNHEY and CDR2 SVGAGI.

The chain combines TRBV2 with TRBJ2-3, with TRBD2 matching over 10 bases. The V segment lost 3 bases and the J segment 1 base; nucleotides outside the gene matches: 4. The CDR3 is 16 amino acids. The germline gives CDR1 SNHLY, CDR2 FYNNEI. The CDR3 coding sequence is TGTGCCAGCAGTGACGGGGGGACTAGCGGCACAGATACGCAGTATTTT. Its translation is CASSDGGTSGTDTQYF.

Ten or more counts support this clonotype. The V gene is TRBV15, the J gene TRBJ2-7; 11 bases are shared with TRBD1. Germline V lookup: CDR1 LNHNV, CDR2 YYDKDF (reference sequence). V lost 4 bases to trimming and J lost 5 bases; unmatched junction nucleotides: 4. This CDR3 is 14 amino acids long. The CDR3 is CATSNRDRGNEQYF. In DNA, the CDR3 is TGTGCCACCAGCAACCGGGACAGGGGGAACGAGCAGTACTTC.

This clonotype occurred many times. This chain links TRBV7-2 with TRBJ2-7; D remains ambiguous. Germline V lookup: CDR1 SGHTA, CDR2 FQGNSA. The CDR3 is 13 residues long. This CDR3 is CASSPLPGHATAV. CDR3 DNA: TGTGCCAGCAGCCCACTCCCGGGTCACGCCACAGCCGTC.

The chain has TRBV10-3 and TRBJ1-1; 7 positions agree with TRBD1. Germline lookup yields CDR1 ENHRY and CDR2 SYGVKD. CDR3 length: 13 amino acids. Losses at the gene ends were 7 bases for V and 6 bases for J; bases not matched to a gene: 8. The CDR3 DNA follows: TGTGCCATCACAGAACAGGGGAAGGCTGAAGCTTTCTTT. Its protein is CAITEQGKAEAFF.

Details on this clonotype: The conserved phenylalanine or tryptophan is not found at the CDR3 terminus, so this likely reflects a read error. This chain connects TRBV7-2 to TRBJ1-1; possible D gene TRBD1, 6 bases. Trimming cost V 3 bases and J 1 base, with 12 bases left between them. The CDR3 length is 15 residues. CDR1 is SGHTA, CDR2 FQGNSA, per germline. The CDR3 spells CASSLTTGTNTEAFS. The CDR3 DNA reads TGTGCCAGCAGCTTGACCACAGGGACGAACACTGAAGCTTTCTCT.

The chain employs TRBV18 and TRBJ2-3; D might be TRBD2 (6 bases). Germline assignment: CDR1 KGHSH and CDR2 LQKENI. This CDR3 has 18 residues. Trimming removed 1 base at V and 0 bases at J, with 17 bases between. The CDR3 DNA reads TGTGCCAGCTCACCACTTTCTCGCGGGGTGATTAGCACAGATACGCAGTATTTT. It translates to CASSPLSRGVISTDTQYF.

This clonotype was picked up a small number of times. This chain uses TRBV7-9 with TRBJ1-2; no clear D. The CDR3 is made up of 13 amino acids. Trimming removed 2 bases from V and 2 bases from J, with 6 bases in between. Germline V gene lookup returns CDR1 SEHNR and CDR2 FQNEAQ (reference sequence). The CDR3 nucleotides read TGTGCCAGCAGCTTACCTGAAAACTATGGCTACACCTTC. Its translation is CASSLPENYGYTF.

J is TRBJ2-7 and V is TRBV24-1; 7 nucleotides align to TRBD1. Germline V lookup: CDR1 KGHDR, CDR2 SFDVKD. This CDR3 region has 11 residues. The junction had 1 base not matched to a gene; V was cut back by 9 bases and J by 3 bases. The CDR3 DNA reads TGTGCCACCGGGACAGACTACGAGCAGTACTTC. This gives the protein CATGTDYEQYF.